The clone carrying this T cell receptor beta chain has a count of ten or more. Antigen: not known. The template for TCR beta VDJ and CDR3 sequence profiling was genomic DNA. MiXCR, applied by TCRdb to the reads, yields one record per CDR3 protein. The sample includes 55,000 to 80,000 distinct CDR3 sequences, roughly half of them seen just once. The sample originates from a study of CD8+CD57+ T cells in acquired aplastic anemia. At the level of the study: Sorting CD4+ and CD8+ cells gave DNA averaging 3.2 ug. Study-wide results and caveats: Patients and controls shared 25 to 35 CD8+ CDR3 sequences, which appeared highly expressed in patients and within their immunodominant clones.

Germline V CDR1 and CDR2: SQVTM, ANQGSEA. This CDR3 spans 13 amino acids. With 7 bases removed from V and 0 bases from J, the gap between germline ends came to 12 bases. The sample was sorted CD4+, CD8+, or CD8+CD57+ T cells (not recorded which) from PBMCs. This clonotype was obtained from a human donor in good health, serving as a control. The chain links TRBV29-1 to TRBJ1-1, with a weak D call TRBD1 (6 bases). The CDR3 protein is CSAVDSLNTEAFF. The CDR3, as DNA: TGCAGCGCCGTGGACAGTTTGAACACTGAAGCTTTCTTT.